Presented here are 27 T cell receptor beta chains from one specimen sequenced in a study of OX40 agonist ivuxolimab in advanced cancers. The library was produced with the immunoSEQ multiplex PCR assay. Sourced from immuneACCESS, this table was stored by TCRdb with only in-frame sequences that have V and J called. A share of the clones is absent; for the studies checked, an unresolved V gene accounts for under half, and the remainder has no known explanation. The sample table holds about 69,000 clones, of which roughly 92% were seen once. The ten largest clones represent around 0.31% of the sample. The material sequenced was CD4+ or CD8+ T cells sorted from blood, taken in a trial of the OX40 agonist ivuxolimab. These receptors all come from an adult with an advanced solid tumor such as melanoma, head and neck, liver or kidney cancer.

This chain joins TRBV5-4 and TRBJ2-5; the D call may be TRBD1 or TRBD2 (5 bases each). CDR3 length: 14 residues. The germline V gene encodes CDR1 SGHNT and CDR2 YYREEE (reference sequence). The V gene lost 3 bases and the J gene lost 7 bases, with 16 bases spanning the gap. DNA of the CDR3: TGTGCCAGCAGCTCAAGAAGGGACCCAGGGACCCAGTACTTC. The encoded protein is CASSSRRDPGTQYF.

The chain combines TRBV27 with TRBJ2-1; 7 positions match TRBD2. Germline CDR1 and CDR2: MNHEY and SMNVEV (reference sequence). This CDR3 is built from 16 residues. V trimming: 2 bases; J trimming: 1 base; junction bases outside the gene matches: 5. The CDR3 here is CASSLAGVSSYNEQFF. As DNA, the CDR3 is TGTGCCAGCAGTTTAGCGGGAGTGTCGTCCTACAATGAGCAGTTCTTC.

This clone was detected a few times. CDR3 nucleotide sequence: TGCGCCAGCAGCCAGAGTATTCAGGGGGCCTATGGCTACACCTTC. Its protein product is CASSQSIQGAYGYTF. This chain uses TRBV4-1 with TRBJ1-2, with 8 bases matching TRBD1. CDR1 is MGHRA and CDR2 is YSYEKL in the germline V gene. V was clipped by 3 bases and J by 4 bases; unmatched bases: 7. This CDR3 has 15 residues.

The chain joins TRBV30 to TRBJ1-5; D perhaps matches TRBD1 (6 bases). CDR1 is GTSNPN, CDR2 SVGIG, per germline (reference sequence). The CDR3 runs to 14 residues. V was shortened by 4 bases and J by 0 bases, with 10 bases between the two germline ends. The CDR3 protein is CAWITGNSNQPQHF. In DNA form, the CDR3 reads TGTGCCTGGATCACAGGGAATAGCAATCAGCCCCAGCATTTT.

This chain's CDR3 is CASPQVSYNEQFF. The CDR3 DNA reads as TGTGCCAGCCCGCAGGTGTCCTACAATGAGCAGTTCTTC. V usage is TRBV7-9 and J usage is TRBJ2-1; no clear D. Germline V gives CDR1 SEHNR, CDR2 FQNEAQ (reference sequence). The CDR3 spans 13 residues. V was pared by 8 bases and J by 1 base, with 9 bases between.

This chain joins TRBV19 and TRBJ1-1; possible D gene TRBD1, 6 bases. The germline CDR1 and CDR2 sequences are LNHDA and SQIVND (reference sequence). This CDR3 region has 15 residues. Trimming stripped 4 bases from V and 2 bases from J, with 14 bases between. CDR3 region: CASSTNGQFNTEAFF. In DNA, the CDR3 is TGTGCCAGTAGTACCAACGGACAGTTTAACACTGAAGCTTTCTTT.

This sequence joins TRBV9 and TRBJ2-5, with unresolved D. The CDR3 contains 13 residues. In germline, CDR1 is SGDLS, CDR2 YYNGEE. V dropped 4 bases and J dropped 5 bases, with 12 bases sitting between them. DNA for the CDR3: TGTGCCAGCAGCCCTGCCGGTGGGGAGACCCAGTACTTC. It yields the protein CASSPAGGETQYF.

The J gene is TRBJ2-7, the V gene TRBV28, with a possible D match to TRBD2 (6 bases). This CDR3 is built from 13 residues. V shed 6 bases and J shed 7 bases, with 16 bases lying between them. Germline CDR1 is MDHEN and CDR2 is SYDVKM. The CDR3 nucleotides read TGTGCCAGCAGGGGAGGCGGGATGGGGGAGCAGTACTTC. This sequence encodes CASRGGGMGEQYF.

The chain joins TRBV5-8 to TRBJ2-3; D is undetermined. The CDR3 totals 15 residues. From germline, CDR1 is SGHTS and CDR2 YDEGEE. The V end was cut by 7 bases, the J end by 3 bases, with 18 bases between. CDR3 nucleotides: TGTGCCAGCGTAACTGAAGATGTAAGGACAGATACGCAGTATTTT. Amino acids: CASVTEDVRTDTQYF.

The V and J genes are TRBV2 and TRBJ2-7; D is perhaps TRBD1 (5 bases). The V and J ends lost 10 bases and 7 bases respectively, with 11 bases between them. Germline V gene data show CDR1 as SNHLY and CDR2 as FYNNEI. The CDR3 has 10 residues. DNA of the CDR3: TGTGCCATCCAAGGGGTGGAGCAGTACTTC. Residues: CAIQGVEQYF.

The chain recombines TRBV11-3 with TRBJ2-2; D not certain. The ends were cut back, 1 base at V and 4 bases at J, with 4 bases in the middle. CDR3 length: 13 amino acids. Germline CDR1 SGHNT, CDR2 YENEEA. CDR3 in amino acids: CASSLAFTGELFF. CDR3 sequence (DNA): TGTGCCAGCAGCTTAGCTTTCACCGGGGAGCTGTTTTTT.

This clone was observed a single time. The chain has TRBV7-6 and TRBJ2-2; D remains unclear. Per the germline V gene, CDR1 is SGHVS and CDR2 is FNYEAQ. This CDR3 is 16 amino acids long. Trimming left V 1 base short and J 0 bases short, with 9 bases between. CDR3 in amino acids: CASSLVRYSNTGELFF. CDR3 sequence (DNA): TGTGCCAGCAGCTTAGTACGATACTCGAACACCGGGGAGCTGTTTTTT. Variable domain in full (rest from reference TRBV7-6 and TRBJ2-2): GAGVSQSPRYKVTKRGQDVALRCDPISGHVSLYWYRQALGQGPEFLTYFNYEAQQDKSGLPNDRFSAERPEGSISTLTIQRTEQRDSAMYRCASSLVRYSNTGELFFGEGSRLTVL.

This clone was seen just once. The genes are TRBV18 and TRBJ2-7; 7 bases map to TRBD1. Losses at the gene ends were 3 bases for V and 3 bases for J; bases not matched to a gene: 8. Germline loops: CDR1 KGHSH, CDR2 LQKENI. This CDR3 has 15 amino acids. The CDR3: CASSPLAGGDYEQYF. CDR3 DNA sequence: TGTGCCAGCTCACCGTTGGCAGGGGGTGACTACGAGCAGTACTTC.

The V and J genes are TRBV18 and TRBJ1-1; a weak D match, TRBD1 (6 bases). Germline loops: CDR1 KGHSH, CDR2 LQKENI. There are 16 residues in the CDR3. V dropped 1 base and J dropped 1 base, with 13 bases sitting between them. CDR3 in amino acids: CASSPQIQGPNTEAFF. The CDR3 nucleotides are TGTGCCAGCTCACCACAAATTCAGGGGCCGAACACTGAAGCTTTCTTT.

The rearrangement uses TRBV12-5 and TRBJ2-7, with D possibly TRBD2 on 5 matching bases. Germline V gene lookup returns CDR1 LGHNT and CDR2 FRNRAP. V lost 0 bases and J 6 bases, leaving 6 bases between the germline ends. This CDR3 is 12 amino acids long. This chain's CDR3 is CASGLVRGEQYF. CDR3 coding DNA: TGTGCTAGTGGTTTGGTACGGGGCGAGCAGTACTTC.

This clone was counted a few times. The chain recombines TRBV6-5 with TRBJ2-5; D is possibly TRBD1 (6 bases). CDR3 size: 14 residues. Germline V lookup: CDR1 MNHEY, CDR2 SVGAGI. V dropped 7 bases and J dropped 5 bases, with 17 bases sitting between them. The CDR3 coding sequence is TGTGCCAGCACACAACAGGGCAGGGTGGAGACCCAGTACTTC. It specifies CASTQQGRVETQYF.

The rearrangement uses TRBV7-2 and TRBJ2-1; D perhaps matches TRBD2 (6 bases). V lost 1 base, J lost 1 base, and 11 bases lay in between. The CDR3 runs 16 residues. The V gene's germline CDR1 is SGHTA and CDR2 FQGNSA. The CDR3 reads CASSLGGGGSYNEQFF. The CDR3 DNA follows: TGTGCCAGCAGCTTAGGTGGGGGAGGTTCCTACAATGAGCAGTTCTTC.

The V gene is TRBV28, the J gene TRBJ2-7; the D gene is possibly TRBD1 (6 bases). CDR1 MDHEN and CDR2 SYDVKM come from the germline V gene. The CDR3 extends over 13 amino acids. Trimming stripped 3 bases from V and 3 bases from J, with 9 bases between. The CDR3 sequence: CASSFQGFYEQYF. CDR3 in DNA: TGTGCCAGCAGTTTTCAGGGGTTCTACGAGCAGTACTTC.

The chain uses TRBV19 and TRBJ2-7; D is perhaps TRBD2 (6 bases). CDR1 and CDR2 (germline): LNHDA, SQIVND (reference sequence). Between the trimmed V and J ends, which lost 6 bases and 3 bases, there was a span of 24 bases. The CDR3 is made up of 17 amino acids. CDR3 DNA sequence: TGTGCCAGTAGCCCCGGAGTTGGGGGACGGGGGATCTACGAGCAGTACTTC. Translating gives CASSPGVGGRGIYEQYF.

This clone was seen only a few times. CDR3 loop: CASSLIAGSPYEQYF. The CDR3 nucleotides are TGTGCCAGCAGCTTAATCGCCGGGAGCCCCTACGAGCAGTACTTC. The chain has TRBV11-2 and TRBJ2-7, with D perhaps matching TRBD2 (6 bases). The germline V gene encodes CDR1 SGHAT and CDR2 FQNNGV. CDR3 size: 15 residues. Trimming removed 2 bases from V and 2 bases from J, with 13 bases in between.

V is TRBV4-2 and J is TRBJ1-1, with D possibly being TRBD1 (5 bases). CDR3 length: 14 amino acids. Germline CDR1 reads LGHNA; CDR2 reads YNFKEQ. Between the trimmed V and J ends, which lost 4 bases and 4 bases, there was a span of 13 bases. The CDR3 loop is CASSPVGGGTEAFF. The CDR3 DNA sequence: TGTGCCAGCAGCCCGGTTGGTGGGGGCACTGAAGCTTTCTTT.

This clone was detected only once. J is TRBJ2-4 and V is TRBV11-2; 7 bases fit TRBD1. Germline trimming cut 6 bases from V and 0 bases from J; bases unmatched to any gene: 5. This CDR3 comprises 15 residues. Germline values: CDR1 SGHAT, CDR2 FQNNGV. The CDR3 DNA reads as TGTGCCAGCAGTACCGGACAGGCAGCCAAAAACATTCAGTACTTC. It is translated as CASSTGQAAKNIQYF. The full variable domain, completed using reference TRBV11-2 and TRBJ2-4, is EAGVAQSPRYKIIEKRQSVAFWCNPISGHATLYWYQQILGQGPKLLIQFQNNGVVDDSQLPKDRFSAERLKGVDSTLKIQPAKLEDSAVYLCASSTGQAAKNIQYFGAGTRLSVL.

This clone was counted a single time. The chain combines TRBV27 with TRBJ1-5; D is uncertain. CDR3 length equals 17 residues. The V and J ends lost 5 bases and 0 bases respectively, with 17 bases between them. Germline-derived CDR1 and CDR2 are MNHEY and SMNVEV (reference sequence). This CDR3 reads CASSPRSGSLSNQPQHF. In nucleotides, the CDR3 is TGTGCCAGCAGTCCCCGATCCGGGAGCCTTAGCAATCAGCCCCAGCATTTT.

The chain carries TRBV7-2 and TRBJ2-5, with 9 positions matching TRBD1. This CDR3 is built from 15 residues. Germline CDR1 and CDR2: SGHTA and FQGNSA. After removal of 5 bases from V and 5 bases from J, the junction contained 9 bases not matched to a gene. The CDR3 DNA reads as TGTGCCAGCAGCCAGACGGGACAGGGACCCGAGACCCAGTACTTC. Its protein product is CASSQTGQGPETQYF.

This clone was seen a handful of times. The chain uses TRBV2 and TRBJ2-7, with D perhaps TRBD1 (6 bases). There are 15 residues in the CDR3. V dropped 7 bases and J dropped 0 bases, with 16 bases sitting between them. CDR1 is SNHLY, CDR2 FYNNEI, per germline. CDR3 region: CASKQATGSSYEQYF. CDR3 sequence (DNA): TGTGCCAGCAAACAGGCCACAGGGTCCTCCTACGAGCAGTACTTC.

This chain connects TRBV5-1 to TRBJ2-3, with 12 bases identical to TRBD2. With 4 bases clipped from V and 2 bases from J, the junction kept 5 bases outside the gene matches. Germline CDR1 and CDR2: SGHRS and YFSETQ. This CDR3 is built from 16 residues. CDR3 sequence (DNA): TGCGCCAGCAGCATTCGACTAGCGGGAGCCACAGATACGCAGTATTTT. Amino acids: CASSIRLAGATDTQYF.

Points on this clone: In the same sample, other DNA sequences code for this CDR3. The V and J genes are TRBV11-2 and TRBJ2-3; 9 bases line up with TRBD2. V gave up 5 bases and J gave up 4 bases; unmatched junction bases: 10. The CDR3 spans 16 residues. The germline CDR1 and CDR2 sequences are SGHAT and FQNNGV. The DNA for the CDR3 is TGTGCCAGCAGCCGAGGGACTAGCTCGGGCGCAGATACGCAGTATTTT. The encoded protein is CASSRGTSSGADTQYF.